A single sample gave rise to the 15 T cell receptor beta chains below, sequenced in a study of blood T cell repertoires in COVID-19. This table comes from immunoSEQ multiplex PCR, and its TCRdb copy is limited to in-frame clones, with some not included. The sample has 45,000 to 70,000 clones; roughly 87% are singletons. The sequenced sample was peripheral blood. The receptor set was obtained from a woman older than 75 with COVID-19, enrolled during active disease.

CDR3 region: CASSGGGTGGKGTEAFF. CDR3 coding DNA: TGTGCCAGCAGCGGCGGGGGGACAGGGGGGAAGGGCACTGAAGCTTTCTTT. V gene TRBV7-2 combines with J gene TRBJ1-1, with 11 positions matching TRBD1. Germline V gene data show CDR1 as SGHTA and CDR2 as FQGNSA. Trimming at V came to 5 bases and at J to 4 bases, leaving 12 bases not matched to a gene. The CDR3 length is 17 residues.

There are a few counts of this clone. The genes are TRBV11-2 and TRBJ2-1; 11 positions match TRBD2. CDR3 length: 15 amino acids. Per the germline V gene, CDR1 is SGHAT and CDR2 is FQNNGV. Trimming removed 6 bases from V and 7 bases from J; junction bases left unmatched: 8. This CDR3 reads CASSFSGGAQNEQFF. The CDR3 DNA follows: TGTGCCAGCAGTTTTAGCGGGGGGGCCCAGAATGAGCAGTTCTTC. The entire variable domain, with the rest obtained from reference TRBV11-2 and TRBJ2-1, is as follows: EAGVAQSPRYKIIEKRQSVAFWCNPISGHATLYWYQQILGQGPKLLIQFQNNGVVDDSQLPKDRFSAERLKGVDSTLKIQPAKLEDSAVYLCASSFSGGAQNEQFFGPGTRLTVL.

This rearrangement joins TRBV27 to TRBJ1-2, with D possibly being TRBD1 (5 bases). V lost 3 bases and J 2 bases, leaving 10 bases between the germline ends. Germline CDR1 reads MNHEY; CDR2 reads SMNVEV (reference sequence). The CDR3 loop spans 14 amino acids. Written as DNA, the CDR3 is TGTGCCAGCAGTTTCAATGCAGGGAACTATGGCTACACCTTC. Translation: CASSFNAGNYGYTF.

The chain couples TRBV6-7 to TRBJ1-3; D gene ambiguous. TRBV6-7 is annotated as an ORF whose role is uncertain. This CDR3 is 15 amino acids long. Trimming took off 4 bases at V and 2 bases at J, with 12 bases between the two ends. Here the CDR3 DNA reads TGTGCCAGCAGTTCTGGCCGACTCCCTGGAAACACCATATATTTT. It is translated as CASSSGRLPGNTIYF.

This chain uses TRBV6-2 or TRBV6-3 with TRBJ1-3; D not certain. This CDR3 comprises 14 residues. V was clipped by 0 bases and J by 1 base, with 4 bases between them. Germline assignment: CDR1 MNHEY and CDR2 SVGEGT. In DNA, the CDR3 is TGTGCCAGCAGTTACTCCTTATCTGGAAACACCATATATTTT. Protein product: CASSYSLSGNTIYF.

V gene TRBV30 combines with J gene TRBJ2-2; 7 bases align to TRBD2. With 3 bases clipped from V and 1 base from J, the junction kept 8 bases outside the gene matches. Germline CDR1 is GTSNPN and CDR2 is SVGIG (reference sequence). CDR3 length: 16 residues. In nucleotides, the CDR3 is TGTGCCTGGAGGGTGGGAGCGGGGTGGAACACCGGGGAGCTGTTTTTT. Protein: CAWRVGAGWNTGELFF. The entire variable domain, with the rest obtained from reference TRBV30 and TRBJ2-2, is as follows: SQTIHQWPATLVQPVGSPLSLECTVEGTSNPNLYWYRQAAGRGLQLLFYSVGIGQISSEVPQNLSASRPQDRQFILSSKKLLLSDSGFYLCAWRVGAGWNTGELFFGEGSRLTVL.

This clone appeared a single time. The V and J genes are TRBV6-5 and TRBJ1-2; 9 bases fit TRBD1. J gave up 2 bases and V 6 bases, and 7 bases lay outside the gene matches. CDR1 is MNHEY, CDR2 SVGAGI, per germline. This CDR3 contains 15 residues. Here the CDR3 reads CASSQTGQGNYGYTF. In nucleotides, the CDR3 is TGTGCCAGCAGCCAAACCGGACAGGGGAACTATGGCTACACCTTC.

This rearrangement joins TRBV9 to TRBJ1-1; maybe TRBD1 (6 bases). The CDR3 is made up of 14 amino acids. Germline V gives CDR1 SGDLS, CDR2 YYNGEE. V lost 4 bases and J 1 base, leaving 11 bases between the germline ends. CDR3 DNA: TGTGCCAGCAGCCTCCTAGGGGGGAACACTGAAGCTTTCTTT. It codes for CASSLLGGNTEAFF.

The chain links TRBV12-3 or TRBV12-4 to TRBJ1-5; D might be TRBD1 (6 bases). The CDR3 is 13 amino acids. Trimming took 6 bases from V and 9 from J, leaving 15 bases between them. CDR3 nucleotide sequence: TGTGCCAGCAGCCCGACAGGATTCGTGCCCCAGCATTTT. Protein product: CASSPTGFVPQHF.

This rearrangement joins TRBV3-1 (or the pseudogene TRBV3-2) to TRBJ1-1; TRBD1 agrees at 8 bases. V was clipped by 4 bases and J by 6 bases; unmatched bases: 7. Looked up from germline, CDR1 is LGHDT and CDR2 is YNNKEL (reference sequence). The CDR3 is 14 residues long. Written as DNA, the CDR3 is TGTGCCAGCAGCCGCTTGACAGGGGCCGCTGAAGCTTTCTTT. This encodes CASSRLTGAAEAFF.

V usage is TRBV30 and J usage is TRBJ1-6; 11 nucleotides agree with TRBD1. Germline lookup yields CDR1 GTSNPN and CDR2 SVGIG (reference sequence). V lost 3 bases and J lost 7; bases outside the gene matches: 5. The CDR3 sequence is 15 residues long. The CDR3 nucleotides are TGTGCCTGGAGCCAGGACAGGGGGCCAAATTCACCCCTCCACTTT. Translation: CAWSQDRGPNSPLHF.

This rearrangement joins TRBV10-3 to TRBJ2-7; D might be TRBD2 (5 bases). CDR1 and CDR2 (germline): ENHRY, SYGVKD. This CDR3 comprises 13 residues. V was trimmed by 10 bases and J by 6 bases, leaving 19 bases between them. The CDR3 spells CATLGPGGGEQYF. CDR3 DNA: TGTGCCACCCTAGGGCCAGGAGGAGGCGAGCAGTACTTC.

As DNA, the CDR3 is TGCAGCGTTGAACCGGGACAGGGGCTGTTTGGCTACACCTTC. Translated: CSVEPGQGLFGYTF. The rearrangement joins TRBV29-1 to TRBJ1-2; TRBD1 matches at 10 bases. Germline lookup yields CDR1 SQVTM and CDR2 ANQGSEA. J lost 7 bases, V lost 2 bases, and 7 bases had no gene match. The CDR3 runs to 14 residues. The full variable domain, its missing parts supplied by reference TRBV29-1 and TRBJ1-2, is SAVISQKPSRDICQRGTSLTIQCQVDSQVTMMFWYRQQPGQSLTLIATANQGSEATYESGFVIDKFPISRPNLTFSTLTVSNMSPEDSSIYLCSVEPGQGLFGYTFGSGTRLTVV.

This clone was counted a single time. The genes are TRBV19 and TRBJ2-2; a possible D gene is TRBD1 (5 bases). Per the germline V gene, CDR1 is LNHDA and CDR2 is SQIVND (reference sequence). V dropped 9 bases and J dropped 0 bases, with 8 bases sitting between them. This CDR3 region has 13 residues. CDR3: CASRASNTGELFF. DNA of the CDR3: TGTGCCAGCAGGGCGTCGAACACCGGGGAGCTGTTTTTT.

The CDR3 coding sequence is TGTGCCAGTAGTATTAACCTCGGACAGGTTCAGCCCCAGCATTTT. It codes for CASSINLGQVQPQHF. The V and J genes are TRBV19 and TRBJ1-5; 7 nucleotides agree with TRBD1. V was pared by 3 bases and J by 6 bases, with 8 bases of the junction left unmatched. The CDR3 extends over 15 amino acids. Germline V CDR1 and CDR2: LNHDA, SQIVND (reference sequence).